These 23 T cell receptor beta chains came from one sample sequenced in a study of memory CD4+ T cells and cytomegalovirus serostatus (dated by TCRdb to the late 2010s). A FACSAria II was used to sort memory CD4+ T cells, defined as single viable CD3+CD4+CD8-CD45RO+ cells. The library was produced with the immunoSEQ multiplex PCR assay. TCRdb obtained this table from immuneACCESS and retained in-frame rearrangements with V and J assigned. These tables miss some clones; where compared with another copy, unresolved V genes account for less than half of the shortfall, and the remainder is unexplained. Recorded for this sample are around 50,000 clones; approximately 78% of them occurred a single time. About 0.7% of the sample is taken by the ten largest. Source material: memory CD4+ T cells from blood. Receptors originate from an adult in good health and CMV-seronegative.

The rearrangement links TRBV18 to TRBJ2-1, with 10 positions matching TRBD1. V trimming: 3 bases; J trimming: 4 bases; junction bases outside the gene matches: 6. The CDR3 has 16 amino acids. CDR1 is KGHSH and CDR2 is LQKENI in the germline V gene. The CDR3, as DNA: TGTGCCAGCTCACCCCCGGACAGGGGGTGGTACAATGAGCAGTTCTTC. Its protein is CASSPPDRGWYNEQFF.

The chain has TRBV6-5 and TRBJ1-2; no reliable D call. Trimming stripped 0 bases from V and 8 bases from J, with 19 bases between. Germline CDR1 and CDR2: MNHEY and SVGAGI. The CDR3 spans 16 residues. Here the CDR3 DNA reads TGTGCCAGCAGTTACTCGGGTACAGCTACGTCAAGGGGCTACACCTTC. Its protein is CASSYSGTATSRGYTF.

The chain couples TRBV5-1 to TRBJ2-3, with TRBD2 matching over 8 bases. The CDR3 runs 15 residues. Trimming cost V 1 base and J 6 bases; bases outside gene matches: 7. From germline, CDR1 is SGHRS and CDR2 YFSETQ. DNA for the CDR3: TGCGCCAGCAGCTTGAGGGGGACTAGGGTGGATACGCAGTATTTT. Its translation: CASSLRGTRVDTQYF. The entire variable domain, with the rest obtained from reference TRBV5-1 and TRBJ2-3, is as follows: KAGVTQTPRYLIKTRGQQVTLSCSPISGHRSVSWYQQTPGQGLQFLFEYFSETQRNKGNFPGRFSGRQFSNSRSEMNVSTLELGDSALYLCASSLRGTRVDTQYFGPGTRLTVL.

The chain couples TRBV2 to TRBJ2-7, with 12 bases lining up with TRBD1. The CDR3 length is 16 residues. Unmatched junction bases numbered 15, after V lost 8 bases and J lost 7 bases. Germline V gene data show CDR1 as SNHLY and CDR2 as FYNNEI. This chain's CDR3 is CASRDRGPQSGWEQYF. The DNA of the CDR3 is TGTGCCAGCCGGGACAGGGGGCCTCAGTCTGGGTGGGAGCAGTACTTC. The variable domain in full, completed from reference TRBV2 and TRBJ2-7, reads EPEVTQTPSHQVTQMGQEVILRCVPISNHLYFYWYRQILGQKVEFLVSFYNNEISEKSEIFDDQFSVERPDGSNFTLKIRSTKLEDSAMYFCASRDRGPQSGWEQYFGPGTRLTVT.

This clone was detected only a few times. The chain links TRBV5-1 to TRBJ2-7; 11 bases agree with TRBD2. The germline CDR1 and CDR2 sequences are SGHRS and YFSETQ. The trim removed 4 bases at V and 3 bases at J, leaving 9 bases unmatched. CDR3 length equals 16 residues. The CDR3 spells CASSIGLAGGYYEQYF. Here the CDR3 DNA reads TGCGCCAGCAGCATTGGACTAGCGGGCGGGTACTACGAGCAGTACTTC.

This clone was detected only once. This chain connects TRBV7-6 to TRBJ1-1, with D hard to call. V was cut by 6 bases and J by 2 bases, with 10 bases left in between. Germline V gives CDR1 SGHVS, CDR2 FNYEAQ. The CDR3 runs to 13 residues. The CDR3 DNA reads TGTGCCAGCAGGGAGACACCAAACACTGAAGCTTTCTTT. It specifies CASRETPNTEAFF. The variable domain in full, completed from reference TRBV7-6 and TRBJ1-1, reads GAGVSQSPRYKVTKRGQDVALRCDPISGHVSLYWYRQALGQGPEFLTYFNYEAQQDKSGLPNDRFSAERPEGSISTLTIQRTEQRDSAMYRCASRETPNTEAFFGQGTRLTVV.

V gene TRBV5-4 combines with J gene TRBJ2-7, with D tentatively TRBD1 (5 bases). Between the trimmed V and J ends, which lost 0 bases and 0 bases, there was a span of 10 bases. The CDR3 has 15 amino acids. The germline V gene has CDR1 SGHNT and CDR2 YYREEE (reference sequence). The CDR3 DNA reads TGTGCCAGCAGCTTGGATCCAGGACACTCCTACGAGCAGTACTTC. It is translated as CASSLDPGHSYEQYF.

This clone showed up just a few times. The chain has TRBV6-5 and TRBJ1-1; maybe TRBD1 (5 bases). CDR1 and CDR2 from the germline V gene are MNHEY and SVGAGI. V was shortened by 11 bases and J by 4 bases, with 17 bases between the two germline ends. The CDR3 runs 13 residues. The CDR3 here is CACQQGRGTEAFF. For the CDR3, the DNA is TGTGCCTGCCAGCAGGGTCGGGGCACTGAAGCTTTCTTT.

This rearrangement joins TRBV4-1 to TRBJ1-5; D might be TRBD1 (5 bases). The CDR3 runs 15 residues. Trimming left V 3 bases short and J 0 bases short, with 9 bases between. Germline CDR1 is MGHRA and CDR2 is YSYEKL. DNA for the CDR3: TGCGCCAGCAGCCAGATCGACAGTAGCAATCAGCCCCAGCATTTT. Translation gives CASSQIDSSNQPQHF.

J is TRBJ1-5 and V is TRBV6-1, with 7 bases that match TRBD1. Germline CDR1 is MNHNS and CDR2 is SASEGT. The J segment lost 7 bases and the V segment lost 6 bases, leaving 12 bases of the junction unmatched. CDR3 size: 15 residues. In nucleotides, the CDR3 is TGTGCCAGCAGATACCAGGGGGGCGCGGGACAGCCCCAGCATTTT. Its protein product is CASRYQGGAGQPQHF.

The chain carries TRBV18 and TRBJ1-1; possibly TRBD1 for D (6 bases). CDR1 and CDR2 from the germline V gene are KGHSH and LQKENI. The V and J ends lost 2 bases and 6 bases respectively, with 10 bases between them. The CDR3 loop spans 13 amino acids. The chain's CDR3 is CASSPVQGPEAFF. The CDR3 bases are TGTGCCAGCTCACCAGTCCAGGGGCCTGAAGCTTTCTTT.

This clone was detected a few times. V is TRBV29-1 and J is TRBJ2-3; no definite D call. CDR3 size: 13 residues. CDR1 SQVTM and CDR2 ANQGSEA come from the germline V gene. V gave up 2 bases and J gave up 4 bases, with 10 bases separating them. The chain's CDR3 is CSVESRAADTQYF. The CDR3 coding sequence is TGCAGCGTTGAAAGCAGAGCCGCAGATACGCAGTATTTT.

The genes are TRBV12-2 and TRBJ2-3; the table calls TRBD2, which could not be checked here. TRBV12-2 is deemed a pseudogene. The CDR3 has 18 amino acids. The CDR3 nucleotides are TGTGCAAGTCGCTTAGACATCACTAGCGGGGCTAGCACAGATACGCAGTATTTT. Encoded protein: CASRLDITSGASTDTQYF.

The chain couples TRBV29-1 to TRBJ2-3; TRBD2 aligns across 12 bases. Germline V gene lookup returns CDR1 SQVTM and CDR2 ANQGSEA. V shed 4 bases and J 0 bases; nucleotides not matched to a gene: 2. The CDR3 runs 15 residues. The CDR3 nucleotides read TGCAGCGTTGCAGGACTAGCGGGAAGCACAGATACGCAGTATTTT. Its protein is CSVAGLAGSTDTQYF.

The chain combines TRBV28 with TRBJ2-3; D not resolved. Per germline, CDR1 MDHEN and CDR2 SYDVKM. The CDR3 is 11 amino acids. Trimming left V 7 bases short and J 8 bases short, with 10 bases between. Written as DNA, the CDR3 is TGTGCCAGCACCTCACGGACTACGCAGTATTTT. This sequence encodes CASTSRTTQYF.

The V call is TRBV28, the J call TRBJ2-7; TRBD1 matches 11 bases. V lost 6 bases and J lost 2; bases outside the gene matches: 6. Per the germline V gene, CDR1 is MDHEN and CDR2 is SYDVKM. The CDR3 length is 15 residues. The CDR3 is CASRSGQGVTYEQYF. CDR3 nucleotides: TGTGCCAGCAGGTCGGGACAGGGGGTTACCTACGAGCAGTACTTC.

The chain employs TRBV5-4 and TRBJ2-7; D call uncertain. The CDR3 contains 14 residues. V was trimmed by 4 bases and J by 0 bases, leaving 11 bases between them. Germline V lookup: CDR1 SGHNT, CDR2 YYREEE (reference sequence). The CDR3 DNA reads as TGTGCCAGCAGCATATCCCTAAGCTCCTACGAGCAGTACTTC. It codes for CASSISLSSYEQYF.

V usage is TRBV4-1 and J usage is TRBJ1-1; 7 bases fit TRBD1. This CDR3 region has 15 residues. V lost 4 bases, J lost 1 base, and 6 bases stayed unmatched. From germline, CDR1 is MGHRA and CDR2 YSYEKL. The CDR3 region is CASSRQDRENTEAFF. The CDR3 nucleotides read TGCGCCAGCAGCCGGCAAGACAGGGAGAACACTGAAGCTTTCTTT.

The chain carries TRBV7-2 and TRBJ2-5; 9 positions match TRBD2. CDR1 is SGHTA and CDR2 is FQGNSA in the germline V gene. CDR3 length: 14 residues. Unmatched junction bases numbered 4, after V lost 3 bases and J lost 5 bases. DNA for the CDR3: TGTGCCAGCAGCTTCCTAGCGGGAATGGAGACCCAGTACTTC. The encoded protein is CASSFLAGMETQYF.

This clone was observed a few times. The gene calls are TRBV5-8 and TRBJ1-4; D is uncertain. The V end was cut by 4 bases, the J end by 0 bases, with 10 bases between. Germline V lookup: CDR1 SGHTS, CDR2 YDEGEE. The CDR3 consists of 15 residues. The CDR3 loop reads CASSREPSTNEKLFF. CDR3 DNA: TGTGCCAGCAGCAGGGAACCTTCAACTAATGAAAAACTGTTTTTT.

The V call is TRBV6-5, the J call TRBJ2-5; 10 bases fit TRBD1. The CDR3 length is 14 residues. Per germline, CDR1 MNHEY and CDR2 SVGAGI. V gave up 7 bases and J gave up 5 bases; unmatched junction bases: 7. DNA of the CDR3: TGTGCCAGCAACCGGGACAGGGGTTTTGAGACCCAGTACTTC. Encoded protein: CASNRDRGFETQYF.

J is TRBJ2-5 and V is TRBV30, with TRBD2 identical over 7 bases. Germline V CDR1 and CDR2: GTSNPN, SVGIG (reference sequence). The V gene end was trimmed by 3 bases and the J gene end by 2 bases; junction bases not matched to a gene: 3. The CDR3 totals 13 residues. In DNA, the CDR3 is TGTGCCTGGAGCCGGGAGGAGCAAGAGACCCAGTACTTC. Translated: CAWSREEQETQYF.

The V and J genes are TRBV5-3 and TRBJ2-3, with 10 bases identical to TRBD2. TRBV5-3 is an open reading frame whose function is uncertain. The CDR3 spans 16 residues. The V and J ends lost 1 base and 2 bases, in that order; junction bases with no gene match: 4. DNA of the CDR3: TGTGCCAGAAGCTTGACTAGCGGGGTGAACACAGATACGCAGTATTTT. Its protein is CARSLTSGVNTDTQYF.